This T cell receptor beta chain was captured by sequencing in a study of blood T cell repertoires in COVID-19. TCRdb's table, derived via immunoSEQ multiplex PCR, lists solely in-frame clones and lacks some. The table includes 180,000 or so clones, under 90% detected once. The V and J ends lost 1 base and 1 base respectively, with 4 bases between them. This CDR3 is 14 amino acids long. Germline loops: CDR1 SGHTA, CDR2 FQGTGA. Material: peripheral blood. V usage is TRBV7-3 and J usage is TRBJ2-2; D gene uncertain. This TCR was sampled from a person aged 65 to 85 with COVID-19, enrolled during active disease. CDR3 amino acids: CASSLRVNTGELFF. CDR3 DNA: TGTGCCAGCAGCTTAAGAGTGAACACCGGGGAGCTGTTTTTT.